This TCR beta chain was obtained from a study of monozygotic twins with cystic fibrosis. The repertoire was sequenced with immunoSEQ multiplex PCR; TCRdb's copy has only in-frame clones and lacks some. The profile shows about 26,000 clones, 95% to 98% of them singletons. Note on this clone: Its antigen remains unidentified.

General study points: Low clonality (median around 0.0096) suggested a mostly naive repertoire. Age, concordance and disease severity did not associate with shared CDR3 numbers. Monozygotic CF twin pairs shared significantly more nucleotide-identical clonotypes than unrelated CF individuals did.

This TCR was sampled from a girl aged 2-10 years with cystic fibrosis. Sample: blood.

DNA of the CDR3: TGTGCCACCAGCAGAGGTATAACCGGGGAGCTGTTTTTT. It translates to CATSRGITGELFF. The genes are TRBV15 and TRBJ2-2, with D unclear. The CDR3 loop spans 13 amino acids. Looked up from germline, CDR1 is LNHNV and CDR2 is YYDKDF (reference sequence). Trimming cost V 1 base and J 5 bases, with 5 bases left between them.